These 30 T cell receptor beta chains were all obtained from the same sample, sequenced in a study of T cell responses to AZD1222 COVID-19 vaccine (dated by TCRdb to about 2021). Receptor libraries were prepared by the immunoSEQ multiplex PCR assay. The table was pulled from immuneACCESS by TCRdb, which kept in-frame rearrangements only. Such tables lose some clones; where checked, under half of the loss comes from unresolved V genes, and the rest has no known cause. The sample table lists fewer than 120,000 clones, around 80% of them with a count of one. The ten largest clones take up around 4.6% of the sample. The time point label, as the study defines it: baseline before first vaccination. This sample comprised peripheral blood, obtained on day 0 of AZD1222 vaccination. These receptors originate from an adult in good health.

The chain employs TRBV5-1 and TRBJ2-7, with D maybe TRBD1 (5 bases). The V end was cut by 7 bases, the J end by 2 bases, with 22 bases between. CDR1 is SGHRS and CDR2 is YFSETQ in the germline V gene. This CDR3 is 16 amino acids long. The CDR3 sequence is CASGPNGADPAYEQYF. CDR3 bases: TGCGCCAGCGGTCCCAATGGGGCGGATCCTGCCTACGAGCAGTACTTC. The variable domain in full, completed from reference TRBV5-1 and TRBJ2-7, reads KAGVTQTPRYLIKTRGQQVTLSCSPISGHRSVSWYQQTPGQGLQFLFEYFSETQRNKGNFPGRFSGRQFSNSRSEMNVSTLELGDSALYLCASGPNGADPAYEQYFGPGTRLTVT.

This clone was observed a few times. Additional DNA sequences in this sample encode the identical CDR3. The CDR3, as DNA: TGTGCCAGCAGCTTCGGACAGGGCTTCTATAATTCACCCCTCCACTTT. It encodes CASSFGQGFYNSPLHF. V gene TRBV7-9 combines with J gene TRBJ1-6; TRBD1 matches 8 bases. The CDR3 extends over 16 amino acids. V lost 3 bases to trimming and J lost 3 bases; unmatched junction nucleotides: 4. Per the germline V gene, CDR1 is SEHNR and CDR2 is FQNEAQ (reference sequence).

This rearrangement joins TRBV4-3 to TRBJ2-5; D gene ambiguous. The germline V gene has CDR1 LGHNA and CDR2 YSLEER. Trimming pared 1 base from V and 5 bases from J, leaving 8 bases between. This CDR3 has 13 residues. Written as DNA, the CDR3 is TGCGCCAGCAGCCAAGCTTACTCGGAGACCCAGTACTTC. This codes for CASSQAYSETQYF.

This clone has a handful of counts. The chain links TRBV5-1 to TRBJ1-1; D not resolved. The ends were cut back, 0 bases at V and 0 bases at J, with 9 bases in the middle. The CDR3 loop spans 15 amino acids. The germline V gene has CDR1 SGHRS and CDR2 YFSETQ. The CDR3 reads CASSLVSVMNTEAFF. As DNA, the CDR3 is TGCGCCAGCAGCTTGGTGTCAGTCATGAACACTGAAGCTTTCTTT.

Points on this clone: It is likely a read error, because the conserved phenylalanine at the end of the CDR3 is missing. No DNA is shown, since the ends of the CDR3 on it are uncertain; the CDR3 is the one TCRdb lists. The genes are TRBV1 and TRBJ1-4; no check of the table's D call, TRBD1, against the DNA was made. TRBV1 is termed a pseudogene. The CDR3 has 11 residues if both end residues are counted. The CDR3 protein is CTSSQSTGSSC.

In its sample, this clone was seen once. This chain uses TRBV30 with TRBJ2-7, with 14 positions matching TRBD2. Per germline, CDR1 GTSNPN and CDR2 SVGIG (reference sequence). There are 16 residues in the CDR3. V lost 3 bases, J lost 6 bases, and 10 bases stayed unmatched. CDR3 sequence: CAWRPGLAGARGEQYF. The CDR3 region has the DNA TGTGCCTGGAGACCGGGACTAGCGGGGGCTAGGGGCGAGCAGTACTTC. Supplemented by reference TRBV30 and TRBJ2-7, the full variable domain reads SQTIHQWPATLVQPVGSPLSLECTVEGTSNPNLYWYRQAAGRGLQLLFYSVGIGQISSEVPQNLSASRPQDRQFILSSKKLLLSDSGFYLCAWRPGLAGARGEQYFGPGTRLTVT.

The J gene is TRBJ1-5, the V gene TRBV6-2 or TRBV6-3, with D perhaps matching TRBD1 (5 bases). The CDR3 consists of 12 residues. V lost 5 bases and J lost 8, with 10 bases in between. Per germline, CDR1 MNHEY and CDR2 SVGEGT. CDR3 sequence: CASSPGVEPQHF. The CDR3 DNA follows: TGTGCCAGCAGTCCGGGGGTCGAGCCCCAGCATTTT.

The rearrangement links TRBV7-3 to TRBJ2-7, with 9 bases identical to TRBD1. Trimming removed 5 bases from V and 1 base from J; junction bases left unmatched: 9. Germline assignment: CDR1 SGHTA and CDR2 FQGTGA. CDR3 length equals 16 residues. CDR3 coding DNA: TGTGCCAGCAGCATCACAGGGGGCGTTGGGTCCTACGAGCAGTACTTC. Encoded protein: CASSITGGVGSYEQYF.

The genes are TRBV4-1 and TRBJ2-7, with D possibly matching TRBD1 (5 bases). Germline V gives CDR1 MGHRA, CDR2 YSYEKL. This CDR3 spans 16 amino acids. Trimming left V 4 bases short and J 6 bases short, with 22 bases between. The CDR3, as DNA: TGCGCCAGCAGCCGGACGACAGACTCCCCGGAGAGCGAGCAGTACTTC. This gives the protein CASSRTTDSPESEQYF.

The chain recombines TRBV2 with TRBJ1-1, with TRBD1 identical over 8 bases. V lost 6 bases to trimming and J lost 0 bases; unmatched junction nucleotides: 6. CDR3 length: 15 amino acids. Germline loops: CDR1 SNHLY, CDR2 FYNNEI. CDR3: CASRPLTGVNTEAFF. CDR3 bases: TGTGCCAGCAGACCCTTGACAGGGGTGAACACTGAAGCTTTCTTT.

This clone was picked up a small number of times. This chain connects TRBV7-3 to TRBJ2-1; 10 nucleotides match TRBD2. The CDR3 extends over 15 amino acids. The V gene's germline CDR1 is SGHTA and CDR2 FQGTGA. Trimming at V came to 4 bases and at J to 3 bases, leaving 3 bases not matched to a gene. The CDR3 DNA reads TGTGCCAGCAGCTCTCAGCGGGGGGGCTACAATGAGCAGTTCTTC. Its protein is CASSSQRGGYNEQFF.

The gene calls are TRBV6-4 and TRBJ1-1; 10 bases are a match to TRBD1. This CDR3 comprises 17 residues. Germline-derived CDR1 and CDR2 are MRHNA and SNTAGT. With V trimmed by 7 bases and J by 3 bases, 14 bases remained unmatched. CDR3 in DNA: TGTGCCAGCACCCTCGGGACAGGGGAGGCGGATTACACTGAAGCTTTCTTT. Amino acid sequence: CASTLGTGEADYTEAFF.

The V gene is TRBV2, the J gene TRBJ2-3, with D unclear. The V gene's germline CDR1 is SNHLY and CDR2 FYNNEI. CDR3 size: 14 residues. V lost 3 bases to trimming and J lost 0 bases, with 7 bases between them. CDR3 DNA sequence: TGTGCCAGCAGTGACGGGTTAAGCACAGATACGCAGTATTTT. It codes for CASSDGLSTDTQYF.

This clone turned up a few times. The rearrangement uses TRBV5-3 and TRBJ1-2; possible D gene TRBD1, 5 bases. TRBV5-3 is known as an ORF, though its function is uncertain. The CDR3 runs to 14 residues. Deletions cut 2 bases from V and 2 bases from J, with 10 bases between. CDR3: CARSFTRGNYGYTF. The CDR3 DNA reads TGTGCCAGAAGCTTCACTCGGGGGAACTATGGCTACACCTTC.

This clone came up once. The chain is built from TRBV6-5 and TRBJ2-3; 8 nucleotides agree with TRBD2. The V gene end was trimmed by 6 bases and the J gene end by 5 bases; junction bases not matched to a gene: 7. Germline V gene sequence: CDR1 MNHEY, CDR2 SVGAGI. There are 14 residues in the CDR3. CDR3 residues: CASRPSAGGDTQYF. CDR3 sequence (DNA): TGTGCCAGCAGGCCCTCTGCGGGGGGAGATACGCAGTATTTT.

This chain uses TRBV10-3 with TRBJ1-6; D call uncertain. This CDR3 contains 13 residues. V lost 6 bases and J lost 11, with 14 bases in between. Germline lookup yields CDR1 ENHRY and CDR2 SYGVKD. CDR3 in amino acids: CAIRGSAWTPLHF. The DNA for the CDR3 is TGTGCCATCAGGGGATCCGCGTGGACACCCCTCCACTTT.

V usage is TRBV5-1 and J usage is TRBJ1-2; D gene ambiguous. The CDR3 consists of 15 residues. Germline-derived CDR1 and CDR2 are SGHRS and YFSETQ. V was trimmed by 0 bases and J by 3 bases, leaving 12 bases between them. The CDR3 nucleotides read TGCGCCAGCAGCTTGGTCCCTACCTCGGACTATGGCTACACCTTC. Protein: CASSLVPTSDYGYTF.

The chain carries TRBV24-1 and TRBJ1-1, with 10 bases that match TRBD1. The V gene end was trimmed by 2 bases and the J gene end by 5 bases; junction bases not matched to a gene: 7. Germline CDR1 and CDR2: KGHDR and SFDVKD. The CDR3 is 16 residues long. For the CDR3, the DNA is TGTGCCACCAGTGATTCCGGACAGGGGGTAAGGACTGAAGCTTTCTTT. Translated: CATSDSGQGVRTEAFF.

V usage is TRBV28 and J usage is TRBJ2-3, with 10 bases aligning to TRBD2. Germline values: CDR1 MDHEN, CDR2 SYDVKM. This CDR3 has 14 amino acids. The CDR3 protein is CETSGHGSTDTQYF. CDR3 in DNA: TGTGAGACTAGCGGGCACGGTAGCACAGATACGCAGTATTTT.

This chain connects TRBV4-1 to TRBJ2-7; 7 bases are a match to TRBD1. The CDR3 loop spans 15 amino acids. Germline assignment: CDR1 MGHRA and CDR2 YSYEKL. After removal of 2 bases from V and 6 bases from J, the junction contained 10 bases not matched to a gene. The CDR3, as DNA: TGCGCCAGCAGCCAACCCCAAAGGGGGCGAGGCGAGCAGTACTTC. It is translated as CASSQPQRGRGEQYF.

This sequence joins TRBV9 and TRBJ1-2, with TRBD1 matching 7 bases. Germline trimming cut 3 bases from V and 4 bases from J; bases unmatched to any gene: 6. Per the germline V gene, CDR1 is SGDLS and CDR2 is YYNGEE. The CDR3 sequence is 14 residues long. The CDR3 region is CASSDNRGGYGYTF. CDR3 bases: TGTGCCAGCAGCGACAACAGGGGCGGCTATGGCTACACCTTC.

The chain employs TRBV4-1 and TRBJ2-3, with D perhaps matching TRBD1 or TRBD2 (5 bases each). This CDR3 spans 18 amino acids. Trimming left V 3 bases short and J 2 bases short, with 21 bases between. Germline CDR1 reads MGHRA; CDR2 reads YSYEKL. This CDR3 is CASSHLLRDLTLTDTQYF. The CDR3 bases are TGCGCCAGCAGCCACTTACTACGGGACCTTACCCTCACAGATACGCAGTATTTT.

A note on this clone: An end of the junction differs from the germline gene, which may be a read error. The chain links TRBV18 to TRBJ1-4, with a tentative D call TRBD1 (5 bases). Germline CDR1 is KGHSH and CDR2 is LQKENI. This CDR3 comprises 13 residues. The DNA for the CDR3 is TGTGCCAGCTCCCCACGGGGGATTGAAAAACTGTTTTTT. This translates into CASSPRGIEKLFF.

This chain uses TRBV19 with TRBJ2-2, with 11 bases lining up with TRBD2. This CDR3 is built from 16 residues. From germline, CDR1 is LNHDA and CDR2 SQIVND (reference sequence). Trimming removed 4 bases from V and 5 bases from J; junction bases left unmatched: 6. The DNA of the CDR3 is TGTGCCAGTAGTAAACTAGCGGGAGCCGGGACCGGGGAGCTGTTTTTT. This encodes CASSKLAGAGTGELFF.

This chain joins TRBV6-5 and TRBJ2-3; D remains ambiguous. The germline CDR1 and CDR2 sequences are MNHEY and SVGAGI. V was trimmed by 6 bases and J by 0 bases, leaving 13 bases between them. The CDR3 loop spans 15 amino acids. Here the CDR3 reads CASRLQWASTDTQYF. The CDR3 DNA reads as TGTGCCAGCAGGCTACAGTGGGCGAGCACAGATACGCAGTATTTT.

This clone was counted once. The same CDR3 can be traced to other DNA sequences in this sample. The genes are TRBV7-2 and TRBJ2-7; D not resolved. V gave up 1 base and J gave up 4 bases, with 8 bases separating them. The CDR3 sequence is 13 residues long. Germline assignment: CDR1 SGHTA and CDR2 FQGNSA. The CDR3 is CASSLGVSYEQYF. The CDR3 DNA is TGTGCCAGCAGCTTAGGGGTCAGTTACGAGCAGTACTTC.

The chain carries TRBV5-1 and TRBJ2-7; D is unresolved. This CDR3 has 13 amino acids. From germline, CDR1 is SGHRS and CDR2 YFSETQ. V lost 0 bases, J lost 4 bases, and 8 bases lay in between. Written as DNA, the CDR3 is TGCGCCAGCAGCTTGGGAGAATATTACGAGCAGTACTTC. This codes for CASSLGEYYEQYF.

The rearrangement uses TRBV7-2 and TRBJ2-1; 14 nucleotides agree with TRBD2. The CDR3 contains 15 residues. Germline V gene lookup returns CDR1 SGHTA and CDR2 FQGNSA. The junction had 5 bases not matched to a gene; V was cut back by 4 bases and J by 9 bases. The DNA for the CDR3 is TGTGCCAGCAGCTCCCCGGGACTAGCGGGGGCTGAGCAGTTCTTC. Its protein is CASSSPGLAGAEQFF.

The chain carries TRBV5-5 and TRBJ2-1, with D possibly matching TRBD2 (5 bases). V was trimmed by 4 bases and J by 5 bases, leaving 19 bases between them. The CDR3 is made up of 16 amino acids. The germline V gene encodes CDR1 SGHKS and CDR2 YYEKEE (reference sequence). CDR3 coding DNA: TGTGCCAGCAGCAGAGCGGTACTCGGCTCAAACAATGAGCAGTTCTTC. Translated: CASSRAVLGSNNEQFF.

The chain has TRBV9 and TRBJ2-3, with TRBD2 identical over 11 bases. Germline V CDR1 and CDR2: SGDLS, YYNGEE. Germline trimming cut 4 bases from V and 5 bases from J; bases unmatched to any gene: 9. CDR3 length: 16 amino acids. CDR3 nucleotide sequence: TGTGCCAGCAGCCCACGACTAGCGGGGAGATTAGATACGCAGTATTTT. This gives the protein CASSPRLAGRLDTQYF.